These 16 T cell receptor beta chains were all obtained from the same sample, sequenced in a study of T cell responses to AZD1222 COVID-19 vaccine. Here immunoSEQ multiplex PCR was the method, and the copy in TCRdb shows in-frame clones only, minus some. The data show just under 150,000 clones, 88% seen once. The sequencing here drew on peripheral blood, taken 28 days after the second dose of the MenACWY control vaccine. Receptors were obtained from an adult who received the MenACWY meningococcal vaccine as a control.

This chain connects TRBV19 to TRBJ1-1, with no clear D. Germline V gene data show CDR1 as LNHDA and CDR2 as SQIVND (reference sequence). V dropped 5 bases and J dropped 1 base, with 11 bases sitting between them. The CDR3 loop spans 14 amino acids. The CDR3, as DNA: TGTGCCAGTAGTCGCCGCGAATCGAACACTGAAGCTTTCTTT. It encodes CASSRRESNTEAFF.

This chain joins TRBV6-2 or TRBV6-3 and TRBJ2-7, with D hard to call. The CDR3 loop spans 16 amino acids. Deletions cut 5 bases from V and 1 base from J, with 18 bases between. Germline CDR1 and CDR2: MNHEY and SVGEGT. CDR3 nucleotide sequence: TGTGCCAGCAGTAACCCCCCTGGGTTAGGATCCTACGAGCAGTACTTC. Protein: CASSNPPGLGSYEQYF.

The rearrangement links TRBV6-5 to TRBJ1-6; no clear D. V lost 7 bases and J lost 9, with 16 bases in between. The V gene's germline CDR1 is MNHEY and CDR2 SVGAGI. This CDR3 comprises 14 residues. CDR3 amino acids: CASIVHESGSPLHF. Here the CDR3 DNA reads TGTGCCAGCATCGTCCACGAGAGTGGTTCACCCCTCCACTTT.

The rearrangement joins TRBV18 to TRBJ1-2; no reliable D call. The CDR3 is 13 amino acids. Germline V lookup: CDR1 KGHSH, CDR2 LQKENI. Between the trimmed V and J ends, which lost 2 bases and 3 bases, there was a span of 7 bases. The CDR3 here is CASSPSRDYGYTF. In DNA form, the CDR3 reads TGTGCCAGCTCACCATCCCGGGACTATGGCTACACCTTC.

This chain connects TRBV4-3 to TRBJ2-7; D possibly corresponds to TRBD1 (6 bases). Germline V lookup: CDR1 LGHNA, CDR2 YSLEER. V was cut by 4 bases and J by 7 bases, with 20 bases left in between. The length of the CDR3 is 15 residues. The CDR3 loop is CASSPIQGLLVEQYF. The CDR3 DNA sequence: TGCGCCAGCAGCCCGATCCAGGGGTTACTAGTTGAGCAGTACTTC.

This clone was seen only once. This CDR3 reads CASSPPFETQYF. In DNA form, the CDR3 reads TGTGCCAGCAGCCCCCCGTTCGAGACCCAGTACTTC. This chain joins TRBV5-5 and TRBJ2-5; D gene unclear. The CDR3 length is 12 residues. The V end was cut by 4 bases, the J end by 5 bases, with 9 bases between. CDR1 is SGHKS, CDR2 YYEKEE, per germline (reference sequence).

The genes are TRBV13 and TRBJ1-2; D might be TRBD1 (5 bases). The CDR3 is 14 amino acids. The germline V gene encodes CDR1 PRHDT and CDR2 FYEKMQ (reference sequence). V was trimmed by 5 bases and J by 10 bases, leaving 20 bases between them. The CDR3 coding sequence is TGTGCCAGCAGCGACCGGGGGAACTCTCGGGACTACACCTTC. Translated, it gives CASSDRGNSRDYTF.

The chain carries TRBV5-1 and TRBJ1-2; D is unresolved. Deletions cut 1 base from V and 3 bases from J, with 13 bases between. The V gene's germline CDR1 is SGHRS and CDR2 YFSETQ. The CDR3 has 15 residues. CDR3 residues: CASSLNLGFDYGYTF. DNA for the CDR3: TGCGCCAGCAGCTTGAATCTGGGATTCGACTATGGCTACACCTTC.

This clone showed up just once. The chain carries TRBV29-1 and TRBJ1-1; 9 bases align to TRBD1. Unmatched junction bases numbered 5, after V lost 4 bases and J lost 5 bases. Germline CDR1 reads SQVTM; CDR2 reads ANQGSEA. The CDR3 totals 13 residues. This CDR3 is CSVVGQGFTEAFF. DNA of the CDR3: TGCAGCGTTGTGGGACAGGGTTTTACTGAAGCTTTCTTT.

The chain recombines TRBV10-3 with TRBJ1-1; a weak D match, TRBD1 (5 bases). Germline assignment: CDR1 ENHRY and CDR2 SYGVKD. V was clipped by 0 bases and J by 5 bases, with 13 bases between them. The CDR3 has 15 amino acids. The CDR3: CAISESNGRDTEAFF. The CDR3, as DNA: TGTGCCATCAGTGAGTCGAATGGCAGGGATACTGAAGCTTTCTTT.

This chain uses TRBV5-1 with TRBJ2-1; D is unclear. Trimming removed 1 base at V and 0 bases at J, with 11 bases between. Looked up from germline, CDR1 is SGHRS and CDR2 is YFSETQ. This CDR3 region has 16 residues. The CDR3: CASSLIAASSYNEQFF. In DNA form, the CDR3 reads TGCGCCAGCAGCTTGATTGCGGCTAGCTCCTACAATGAGCAGTTCTTC. Supplemented by reference TRBV5-1 and TRBJ2-1, the full variable domain reads KAGVTQTPRYLIKTRGQQVTLSCSPISGHRSVSWYQQTPGQGLQFLFEYFSETQRNKGNFPGRFSGRQFSNSRSEMNVSTLELGDSALYLCASSLIAASSYNEQFFGPGTRLTVL.

As DNA, the CDR3 is TGTGCCAGTAGTCGGGACAGGGAAACAGATACGCAGTATTTT. Protein sequence: CASSRDRETDTQYF. The chain uses TRBV19 and TRBJ2-3; 9 bases fit TRBD1. V was clipped by 5 bases and J by 3 bases; unmatched bases: 3. CDR3 length equals 14 residues. CDR1 is LNHDA and CDR2 is SQIVND in the germline V gene (reference sequence).

The chain recombines TRBV4-1 with TRBJ2-7, with TRBD2 matching over 11 bases. CDR1 is MGHRA, CDR2 YSYEKL, per germline. V gave up 0 bases and J gave up 3 bases; unmatched junction bases: 7. This CDR3 is 17 amino acids long. As DNA, the CDR3 is TGCGCCAGCAGCCAAGAGGTCGCTAGCGGGAGGTACTACGAGCAGTACTTC. Encoded protein: CASSQEVASGRYYEQYF.

This chain joins TRBV2 and TRBJ1-5, with D perhaps TRBD1 (6 bases). V was trimmed by 6 bases and J by 4 bases, leaving 13 bases between them. The CDR3 consists of 14 residues. Germline assignment: CDR1 SNHLY and CDR2 FYNNEI. The DNA for the CDR3 is TGTGCCAGCAGCCCTGACAGGATAAATCAGCCCCAGCATTTT. Protein product: CASSPDRINQPQHF.

The rearrangement uses TRBV19 and TRBJ1-4, with 7 bases that match TRBD1. The CDR3 extends over 17 amino acids. CDR1 LNHDA and CDR2 SQIVND come from the germline V gene (reference sequence). The V gene end was trimmed by 1 base and the J gene end by 7 bases; junction bases not matched to a gene: 12. CDR3 loop: CASSIGGVQGSSEKLFF. For the CDR3, the DNA is TGTGCCAGTAGTATAGGGGGAGTACAGGGGAGCTCTGAAAAACTGTTTTTT.

CDR3 loop: CASSQDRVSNQPQHF. CDR3 nucleotides: TGTGCCAGCAGCCAAGACAGGGTTAGCAATCAGCCCCAGCATTTT. The V and J genes are TRBV4-2 and TRBJ1-5; maybe TRBD1 (5 bases). The CDR3 loop spans 15 amino acids. Germline CDR1 is LGHNA and CDR2 is YNFKEQ. V gave up 0 bases and J gave up 0 bases, with 6 bases separating them.